This T cell receptor beta chain was captured in a study of PD-1 blockade in mismatch repair-deficient tumors. Overall study context: All were previously treated, progressing patients with about 11 mismatch repair-deficient cancer types.

There are a few counts of this clone. The antigen is not known. CDR1 MDHEN and CDR2 SYDVKM come from the germline V gene. CDR3 length: 12 residues. V was shortened by 8 bases and J by 5 bases, with 13 bases between the two germline ends. Study conclusions and caveats: Rapid post-treatment expansion, then contraction, generally preceding radiologic response, marked tumor-resident clones.

Every patient had mismatch repair deficiency by PCR or immunohistochemistry. TCRs were sequenced from a few patients responding to pembrolizumab. Sequencing used immunoSEQ multiplex PCR; TCRdb keeps in-frame clones, though not all of them. In the table there are around 110,000 clones, about 74% of which are singletons. The sequence was obtained from an adult with mismatch repair-deficient cancer. The chain has TRBV28 and TRBJ2-7, with D hard to call. The sample consisted of peripheral blood, taken approximately 60 weeks after starting pembrolizumab. CDR3 nucleotides: TGTGCCAGCGAAGCGATCCAGGACGAGCAGTACTTC. It translates to CASEAIQDEQYF.